The entry below describes one T cell receptor beta chain. This sample is drawn from a study of CD8+CD57+ T cells in acquired aplastic anemia. The template for TCR beta VDJ and CDR3 sequence profiling was genomic DNA. TCRdb processed the reads anew with MiXCR; each CDR3 protein has one entry. The sample lists approximately 150,000 distinct CDR3 sequences; 40% to 50% were seen once. Before being chosen for sequencing, patients had shown CD8+CD57+ cell expansion by flow cytometry. There are 14 residues in the CDR3. Germline lookup yields CDR1 SGHTA and CDR2 FQGNSA. Trimming took 7 bases from V and 7 from J, leaving 14 bases between them.

This rearrangement joins TRBV7-2 to TRBJ1-6, with unresolved D. This receptor was taken from a human donor with aplastic anemia. The sequenced sample consisted of sorted CD4+, CD8+, or CD8+CD57+ T cells (not recorded which) from PBMCs. The DNA of the CDR3 is TGTGCCAGCACCTCCTGGGGTGGCAATTCACCCCTCCACTTT. The encoded protein is CASTSWGGNSPLHF.